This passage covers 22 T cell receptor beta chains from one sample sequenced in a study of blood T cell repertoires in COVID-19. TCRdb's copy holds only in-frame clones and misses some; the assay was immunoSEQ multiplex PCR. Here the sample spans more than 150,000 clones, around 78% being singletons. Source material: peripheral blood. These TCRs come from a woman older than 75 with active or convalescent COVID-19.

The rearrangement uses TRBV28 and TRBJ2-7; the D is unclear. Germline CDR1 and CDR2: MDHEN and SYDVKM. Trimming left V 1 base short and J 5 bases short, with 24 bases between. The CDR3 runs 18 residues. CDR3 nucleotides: TGTGCCAGCAGTTTATCCCCTCAATATCTTTCCTCGAGGAACGAGCAGTACTTC. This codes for CASSLSPQYLSSRNEQYF.

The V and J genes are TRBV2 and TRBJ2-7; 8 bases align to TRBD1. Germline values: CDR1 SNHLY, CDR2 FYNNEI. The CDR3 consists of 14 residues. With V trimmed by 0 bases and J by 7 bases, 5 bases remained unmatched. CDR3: CASSEADRGAEQYF. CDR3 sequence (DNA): TGTGCCAGCAGTGAAGCTGACAGGGGTGCGGAGCAGTACTTC. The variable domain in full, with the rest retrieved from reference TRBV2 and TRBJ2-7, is EPEVTQTPSHQVTQMGQEVILRCVPISNHLYFYWYRQILGQKVEFLVSFYNNEISEKSEIFDDQFSVERPDGSNFTLKIRSTKLEDSAMYFCASSEADRGAEQYFGPGTRLTVT.

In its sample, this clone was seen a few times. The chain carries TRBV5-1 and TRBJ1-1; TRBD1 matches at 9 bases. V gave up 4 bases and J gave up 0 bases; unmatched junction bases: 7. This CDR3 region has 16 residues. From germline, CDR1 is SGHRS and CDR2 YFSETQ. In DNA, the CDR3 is TGCGCCAGCAGCACGGGGACAGGGACGATGAACACTGAAGCTTTCTTT. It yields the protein CASSTGTGTMNTEAFF.

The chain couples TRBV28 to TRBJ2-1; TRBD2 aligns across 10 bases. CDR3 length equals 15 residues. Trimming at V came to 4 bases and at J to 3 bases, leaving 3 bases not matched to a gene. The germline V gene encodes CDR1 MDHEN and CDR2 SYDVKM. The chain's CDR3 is CASSSPSGGYNEQFF. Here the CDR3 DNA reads TGTGCCAGCAGTTCACCTAGCGGGGGCTACAATGAGCAGTTCTTC.

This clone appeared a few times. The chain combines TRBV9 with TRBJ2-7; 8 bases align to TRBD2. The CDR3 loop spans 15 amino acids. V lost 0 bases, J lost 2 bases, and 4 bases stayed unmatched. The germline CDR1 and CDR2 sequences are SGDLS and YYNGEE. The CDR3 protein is CASSVGGTSPYEQYF. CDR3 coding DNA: TGTGCCAGCAGCGTAGGAGGGACTAGTCCCTACGAGCAGTACTTC.

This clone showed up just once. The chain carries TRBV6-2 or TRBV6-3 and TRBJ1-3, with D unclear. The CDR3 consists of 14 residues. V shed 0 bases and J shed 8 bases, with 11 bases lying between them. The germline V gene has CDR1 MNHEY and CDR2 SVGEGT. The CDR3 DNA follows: TGTGCCAGCAGTTACTCAAGTCATTCGGACACCATATATTTT. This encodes CASSYSSHSDTIYF.

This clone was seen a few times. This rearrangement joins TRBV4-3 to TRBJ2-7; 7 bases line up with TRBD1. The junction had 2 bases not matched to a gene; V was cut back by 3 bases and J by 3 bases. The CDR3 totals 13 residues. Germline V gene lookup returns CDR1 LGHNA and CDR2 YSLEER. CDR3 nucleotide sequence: TGCGCCAGCAGCCACTACAGGGGCTACGAGCAGTACTTC. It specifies CASSHYRGYEQYF.

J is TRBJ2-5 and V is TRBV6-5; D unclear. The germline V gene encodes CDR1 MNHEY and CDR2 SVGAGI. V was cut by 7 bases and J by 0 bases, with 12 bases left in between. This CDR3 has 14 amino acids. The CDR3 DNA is TGTGCCAGCAACCCTGAGCCGTACCAAGAGACCCAGTACTTC. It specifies CASNPEPYQETQYF.

The CDR3 is CAPWGDEQFF. The DNA of the CDR3 is TGTGCCCCCTGGGGGGATGAGCAGTTCTTC. V and J are TRBV24-1 and TRBJ2-1; D perhaps matches TRBD2 (6 bases). In germline, CDR1 is KGHDR, CDR2 SFDVKD. This CDR3 contains 10 residues. The V end was cut by 12 bases, the J end by 8 bases, with 10 bases between.

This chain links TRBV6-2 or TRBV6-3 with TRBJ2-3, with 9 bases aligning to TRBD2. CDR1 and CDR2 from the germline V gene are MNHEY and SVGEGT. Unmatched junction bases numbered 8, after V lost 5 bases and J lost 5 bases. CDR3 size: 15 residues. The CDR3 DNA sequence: TGTGCCAGCAGTCATCTAGCGGGAACTGGAGATACGCAGTATTTT. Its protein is CASSHLAGTGDTQYF.

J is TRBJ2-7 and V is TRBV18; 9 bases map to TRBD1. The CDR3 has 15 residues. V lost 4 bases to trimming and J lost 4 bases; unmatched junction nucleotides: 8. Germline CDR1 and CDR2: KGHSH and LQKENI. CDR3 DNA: TGTGCCAGCTCACAAACGACAGGGGGATCTTACGAGCAGTACTTC. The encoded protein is CASSQTTGGSYEQYF.

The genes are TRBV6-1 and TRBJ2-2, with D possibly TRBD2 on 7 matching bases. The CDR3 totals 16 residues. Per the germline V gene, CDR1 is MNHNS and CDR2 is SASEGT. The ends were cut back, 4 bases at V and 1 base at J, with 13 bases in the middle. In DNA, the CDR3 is TGTGCCAGCAGTGGATGGCGGGGGCAGAACACCGGGGAGCTGTTTTTT. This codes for CASSGWRGQNTGELFF.

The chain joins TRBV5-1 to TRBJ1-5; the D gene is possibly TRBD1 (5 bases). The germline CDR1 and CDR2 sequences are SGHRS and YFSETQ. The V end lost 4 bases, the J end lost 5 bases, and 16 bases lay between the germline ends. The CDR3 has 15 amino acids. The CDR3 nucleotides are TGCGCCAGCAGCCCGTCCGGGGACTCCTATCAGCCCCAGCATTTT. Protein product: CASSPSGDSYQPQHF.

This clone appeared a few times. CDR3: CASSLDYRGEQYF. The CDR3 coding sequence is TGTGCCAGCAGCTTAGATTACAGGGGCGAGCAGTACTTC. This rearrangement joins TRBV7-8 to TRBJ2-7; TRBD1 matches 7 bases. Unmatched junction bases numbered 3, after V lost 1 base and J lost 6 bases. The CDR3 covers 13 residues. Per the germline V gene, CDR1 is SGHVS and CDR2 is FQNEAQ.

The CDR3 DNA sequence: TGTGCCAGCAGCTTGTGGGAGGGGACAGGTCCGCCGCTCTACGAGCAGTACTTC. Its protein product is CASSLWEGTGPPLYEQYF. The chain joins TRBV5-6 to TRBJ2-7; D may be TRBD1 (8 bases). CDR1 is SGHDT, CDR2 YYEEEE, per germline. The CDR3 covers 18 residues. V was pared by 1 base and J by 3 bases, with 23 bases between.

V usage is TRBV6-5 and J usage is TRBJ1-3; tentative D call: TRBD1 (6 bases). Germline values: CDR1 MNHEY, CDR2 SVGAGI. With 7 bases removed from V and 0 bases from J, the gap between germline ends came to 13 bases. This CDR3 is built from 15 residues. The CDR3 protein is CASKLTDSSGNTIYF. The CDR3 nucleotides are TGTGCCAGCAAATTAACGGACAGCTCTGGAAACACCATATATTTT.

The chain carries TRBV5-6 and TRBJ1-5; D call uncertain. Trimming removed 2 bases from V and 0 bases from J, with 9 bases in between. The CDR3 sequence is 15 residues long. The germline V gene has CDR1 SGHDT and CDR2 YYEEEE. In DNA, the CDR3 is TGTGCCAGCAGCTTTATGAGCTATAGCAATCAGCCCCAGCATTTT. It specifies CASSFMSYSNQPQHF.

The CDR3 bases are TGTGCCAGCAGCTTGTTCTCGAAGCAGGCAGATGAAAAACTGTTTTTT. The encoded protein is CASSLFSKQADEKLFF. The gene calls are TRBV5-4 and TRBJ1-4, with D hard to call. V gave up 1 base and J gave up 6 bases, with 16 bases separating them. The CDR3 sequence is 16 residues long. CDR1 is SGHNT and CDR2 is YYREEE in the germline V gene (reference sequence).

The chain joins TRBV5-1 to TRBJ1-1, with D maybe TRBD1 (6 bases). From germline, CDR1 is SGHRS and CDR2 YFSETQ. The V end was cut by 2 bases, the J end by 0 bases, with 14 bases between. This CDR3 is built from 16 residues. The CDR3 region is CASSFKTGLLNTEAFF. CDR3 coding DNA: TGCGCCAGCAGCTTTAAGACAGGTCTCCTGAACACTGAAGCTTTCTTT.

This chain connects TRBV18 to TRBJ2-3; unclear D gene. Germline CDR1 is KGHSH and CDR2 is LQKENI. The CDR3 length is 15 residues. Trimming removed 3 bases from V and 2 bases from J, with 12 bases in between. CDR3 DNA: TGTGCCAGCTCACCTTACGAGGCTTTCACAGATACGCAGTATTTT. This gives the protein CASSPYEAFTDTQYF.

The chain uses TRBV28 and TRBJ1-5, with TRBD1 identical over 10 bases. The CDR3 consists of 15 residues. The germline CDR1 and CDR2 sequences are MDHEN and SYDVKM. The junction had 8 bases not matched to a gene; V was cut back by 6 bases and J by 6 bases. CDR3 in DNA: TGTGCCAGCAGCCGGGGGACAGGGGAATTTCAGCCCCAGCATTTT. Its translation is CASSRGTGEFQPQHF.

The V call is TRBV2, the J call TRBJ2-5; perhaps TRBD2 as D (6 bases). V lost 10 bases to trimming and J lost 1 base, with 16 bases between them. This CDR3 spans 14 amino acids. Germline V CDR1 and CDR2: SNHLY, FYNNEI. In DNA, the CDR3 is TGTGCCAAGCGGACCCCGGGAGTCCAAGAGACCCAGTACTTC. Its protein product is CAKRTPGVQETQYF. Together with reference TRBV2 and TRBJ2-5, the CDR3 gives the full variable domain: EPEVTQTPSHQVTQMGQEVILRCVPISNHLYFYWYRQILGQKVEFLVSFYNNEISEKSEIFDDQFSVERPDGSNFTLKIRSTKLEDSAMYFCAKRTPGVQETQYFGPGTRLLVL.